These 20 T cell receptor beta chains share one sample of origin, sequenced in a study of cytomegalovirus exposure and HLA in healthy donors. PCR involved 60 Vbeta and 13 Jbeta primers. Data came from immunoSEQ multiplex PCR; TCRdb stores just in-frame clones and leaves some out. The sample's table shows about 150,000 clones. Sample: PBMCs. The receptors here all came from a man younger than 40 in good health and CMV-seronegative.

The gene calls are TRBV5-5 and TRBJ1-2; D gene ambiguous. The length of the CDR3 is 11 residues. The germline V gene has CDR1 SGHKS and CDR2 YYEKEE (reference sequence). V was shortened by 2 bases and J by 4 bases, with 3 bases between the two germline ends. The CDR3 DNA reads as TGTGCCAGCAGCTTCCTCTATGGCTACACCTTC. The encoded protein is CASSFLYGYTF.

The chain couples TRBV18 to TRBJ2-7; D possibly corresponds to TRBD2 (6 bases). The CDR3 is made up of 14 amino acids. V was shortened by 2 bases and J by 6 bases, with 14 bases between the two germline ends. Germline loops: CDR1 KGHSH, CDR2 LQKENI. CDR3 residues: CASSPYTGESEQYF. CDR3 nucleotide sequence: TGTGCCAGCTCACCATATACGGGGGAATCCGAGCAGTACTTC.

CDR3 region: CASAYSGRWSYNEQFF. CDR3 in DNA: TGTGCTAGTGCCTATAGCGGGAGGTGGTCCTACAATGAGCAGTTCTTC. The gene calls are TRBV12-5 and TRBJ2-1; 10 bases are shared with TRBD2. CDR1 and CDR2 from the germline V gene are LGHNT and FRNRAP. This CDR3 spans 16 amino acids. V lost 7 bases, J lost 1 base, and 7 bases stayed unmatched.

The chain links TRBV30 to TRBJ2-6; TRBD1 might be the D (6 bases). The CDR3 loop spans 15 amino acids. The V gene lost 7 bases and the J gene lost 0 bases, with 13 bases spanning the gap. CDR1 is GTSNPN and CDR2 is SVGIG in the germline V gene (reference sequence). CDR3 region: CAFSLGGSGANVLTF. The CDR3 DNA is TGTGCCTTTTCTCTAGGGGGCTCTGGGGCCAACGTCCTGACTTTC.

This chain joins TRBV2 and TRBJ2-7, with D perhaps TRBD2 (6 bases). This CDR3 has 14 amino acids. V dropped 6 bases and J dropped 0 bases, with 12 bases sitting between them. Germline V gives CDR1 SNHLY, CDR2 FYNNEI. The CDR3 sequence is CASRPGLVSYEQYF. For the CDR3, the DNA is TGTGCCAGCAGACCGGGACTGGTCTCCTACGAGCAGTACTTC.

CDR3 amino acids: CASSFSGTSGNEQFF. CDR3 coding DNA: TGTGCCAGCAGCTTCTCCGGGACTAGCGGCAATGAGCAGTTCTTC. The V gene is TRBV9, the J gene TRBJ2-1, with 11 bases that match TRBD2. Germline V CDR1 and CDR2: SGDLS, YYNGEE. CDR3 size: 15 residues. The junction had 6 bases not matched to a gene; V was cut back by 4 bases and J by 6 bases.

V usage is TRBV7-9 and J usage is TRBJ2-5; D remains unclear. Germline V lookup: CDR1 SEHNR, CDR2 FQNEAQ (reference sequence). Between the trimmed V and J ends, which lost 7 bases and 5 bases, there was a span of 17 bases. CDR3 length: 14 residues. As DNA, the CDR3 is TGTGCCAGCATGCATACTTCCGTAGTTGAGACCCAGTACTTC. Its protein is CASMHTSVVETQYF.

The CDR3 DNA sequence: TGCGCCAGCAGCAACAGACAGGGCAACACTGAAGCTTTCTTT. This codes for CASSNRQGNTEAFF. The gene calls are TRBV5-1 and TRBJ1-1, with 7 positions matching TRBD1. The CDR3 loop spans 14 amino acids. The junction had 5 bases not matched to a gene; V was cut back by 4 bases and J by 2 bases. Germline lookup yields CDR1 SGHRS and CDR2 YFSETQ.

Here the CDR3 reads CASSDSSEVSYNEQFF. CDR3 nucleotides: TGTGCCAGCAGTGACTCAAGCGAGGTCAGCTACAATGAGCAGTTCTTC. V is TRBV6-4 and J is TRBJ2-1; D is unresolved. With 0 bases removed from V and 3 bases from J, the gap between germline ends came to 12 bases. The CDR3 covers 16 residues. Germline CDR1 and CDR2: MRHNA and SNTAGT.

This sequence joins TRBV29-1 and TRBJ1-2, with a tentative D call TRBD1 (5 bases). CDR1 and CDR2 (germline): SQVTM, ANQGSEA. Trimming shortened V by 5 bases and J by 6 bases, and 22 bases separated the two germline ends. The CDR3 is 15 residues long. The CDR3 is CSVPNPPGYDDGYTF. The CDR3 nucleotides are TGCAGCGTTCCAAACCCTCCAGGGTACGACGATGGCTACACCTTC.

This chain connects TRBV28 to TRBJ1-1; TRBD1 agrees at 8 bases. Germline V CDR1 and CDR2: MDHEN, SYDVKM. V was clipped by 2 bases and J by 1 base; unmatched bases: 6. The CDR3 totals 16 residues. CDR3 bases: TGTGCCAGCAGTTTACCAGGGGGCCTCACGAACACTGAAGCTTTCTTT. Amino acid sequence: CASSLPGGLTNTEAFF.

The genes are TRBV10-3 and TRBJ2-2; 10 bases match TRBD2. Germline trimming cut 4 bases from V and 4 bases from J; bases unmatched to any gene: 9. This CDR3 comprises 17 residues. Germline lookup yields CDR1 ENHRY and CDR2 SYGVKD. The CDR3 bases are TGTGCCATCAGTGGGACTAGCGGCCCCTCAGGCACCGGGGAGCTGTTTTTT. Translated: CAISGTSGPSGTGELFF.

V and J are TRBV7-9 and TRBJ2-5; TRBD2 agrees at 12 bases. This CDR3 contains 13 residues. Germline lookup yields CDR1 SEHNR and CDR2 FQNEAQ (reference sequence). Trimming removed 8 bases from V and 11 bases from J; junction bases left unmatched: 9. CDR3 sequence (DNA): TGTGCCAGCGGACTAGCGGGACCCGGAGAGCAGTACTTC. This codes for CASGLAGPGEQYF.

The chain carries TRBV18 and TRBJ1-1; maybe TRBD1 (5 bases). V was cut by 1 base and J by 1 base, with 7 bases left in between. The CDR3 has 14 residues. Germline assignment: CDR1 KGHSH and CDR2 LQKENI. The CDR3 loop reads CASSPRGGNTEAFF. Here the CDR3 DNA reads TGTGCCAGCTCACCACGGGGGGGGAACACTGAAGCTTTCTTT.

The DNA of the CDR3 is TGTGCCAGTAGTCCTCCCGGGACTAGGAACTATGGCTACACCTTC. It codes for CASSPPGTRNYGYTF. This chain uses TRBV19 with TRBJ1-2, with D possibly matching TRBD1 (5 bases). Looked up from germline, CDR1 is LNHDA and CDR2 is SQIVND (reference sequence). Trimming stripped 5 bases from V and 2 bases from J, with 15 bases between. The CDR3 loop spans 15 amino acids.

This rearrangement joins TRBV5-1 to TRBJ1-5; D is possibly TRBD1 (5 bases). V lost 3 bases, J lost 4 bases, and 11 bases lay in between. Germline V lookup: CDR1 SGHRS, CDR2 YFSETQ. The CDR3 runs 14 residues. The CDR3 loop is CASSWLGGNQPQHF. The CDR3 DNA sequence: TGCGCCAGCAGCTGGTTGGGGGGAAATCAGCCCCAGCATTTT.

The rearrangement links TRBV9 to TRBJ2-7; D is possibly TRBD1 (6 bases). The germline V and J ends were trimmed by 4 bases and 5 bases, with 16 bases remaining between them. The CDR3 spans 14 residues. Germline CDR1 and CDR2: SGDLS and YYNGEE. CDR3 bases: TGTGCCAGCAGCTTGACAGGTTGGGAGCACGAGCAGTACTTC. Protein sequence: CASSLTGWEHEQYF.

Here the CDR3 reads CASSPTGGVLTGELFF. The CDR3 region has the DNA TGTGCCAGCAGCCCGACGGGGGGCGTATTAACCGGGGAGCTGTTTTTT. This rearrangement joins TRBV9 to TRBJ2-2; TRBD2 is a possible D gene (7 bases). CDR1 and CDR2 from the germline V gene are SGDLS and YYNGEE. The CDR3 sequence is 16 residues long. V was shortened by 4 bases and J by 5 bases, with 18 bases between the two germline ends.

The chain links TRBV7-8 to TRBJ2-3; D unresolved. V was clipped by 5 bases and J by 7 bases, with 7 bases between them. Germline lookup yields CDR1 SGHVS and CDR2 FQNEAQ. The CDR3 is made up of 11 amino acids. The CDR3 nucleotides are TGTGCCAGCAGCCCCTCTAATACGCAGTATTTT. Translation: CASSPSNTQYF.

The rearrangement joins TRBV19 to TRBJ1-2; TRBD1 matches 7 bases. In germline, CDR1 is LNHDA, CDR2 SQIVND (reference sequence). The CDR3 loop spans 13 amino acids. V was clipped by 3 bases and J by 2 bases; unmatched bases: 0. CDR3 sequence: CASSMTGNYGYTF. The CDR3 nucleotides read TGTGCCAGTAGTATGACAGGGAACTATGGCTACACCTTC.